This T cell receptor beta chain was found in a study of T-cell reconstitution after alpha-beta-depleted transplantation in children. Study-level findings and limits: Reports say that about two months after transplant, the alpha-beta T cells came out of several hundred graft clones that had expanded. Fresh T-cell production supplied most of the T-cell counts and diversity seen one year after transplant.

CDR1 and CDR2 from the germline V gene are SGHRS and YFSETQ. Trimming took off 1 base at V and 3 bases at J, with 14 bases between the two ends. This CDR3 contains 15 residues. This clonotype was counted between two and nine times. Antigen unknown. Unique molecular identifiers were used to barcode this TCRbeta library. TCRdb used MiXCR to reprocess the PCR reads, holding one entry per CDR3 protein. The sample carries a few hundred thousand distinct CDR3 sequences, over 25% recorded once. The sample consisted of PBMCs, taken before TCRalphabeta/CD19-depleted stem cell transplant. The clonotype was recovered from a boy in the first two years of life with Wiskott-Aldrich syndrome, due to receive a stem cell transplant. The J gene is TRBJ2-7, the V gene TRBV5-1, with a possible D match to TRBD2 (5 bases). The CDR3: CASSLLSGWYYEQYF. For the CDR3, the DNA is TGCGCCAGCAGCTTGTTGAGCGGATGGTACTACGAGCAGTACTTC.